The rows below give T cell receptor beta chains drawn from one sample of a study of long-term antiretroviral therapy in people with HIV. Profiling relied on immunoSEQ multiplex PCR, and the TCRdb table lists in-frame clones only, not all of them. The sample consists of tens of thousands of clones, more than 65% of them appearing once. Here the sequenced sample was unsorted PBMCs, taken 3 years after starting antiretroviral therapy. The receptors originated from a man aged 50 to 59 with HIV. Each CDR3 is given with its conserved first and last residue. The D gene is left open where the match is weak. Expanded clones are given a class, and other clones once, few, many or no size at all.

TRBV28	16	TRBD2	TRBJ2-1	-	TGTGCCAGCAGCCGTTCCGGGCTAGCGGCTTACAATGAGCAGTTCTTC	CASSRSGLAAYNEQFF
TRBV4-3	16	TRBD1	TRBJ2-5	-	TGCGCCAGCAGCCAAGAGCCTGGGACAGGGGAGGAGACCCAGTACTTC	CASSQEPGTGEETQYF
TRBV12-5	13	-	TRBJ1-1	-	TGTGCTAGTGCCGACCCCAGAAACACTGAAGCTTTCTTT	CASADPRNTEAFF
TRBV7-9	18	TRBD2	TRBJ2-2	-	TGTGCCAGCAGCCGATTACTAGCGGGAGGGCCGGACACCGGGGAGCTGTTTTTT	CASSRLLAGGPDTGELFF
TRBV6-6	13	-	TRBJ1-2	-	TGTGCCAGCAGTTACTCGAAGGGGGGAGGCTACACCTTC	CASSYSKGGGYTF
TRBV9	15	-	TRBJ1-2	-	TGTGCCAGCAGCGTAGAGTCCGAGCCTCCTTATGGCTACACCTTC	CASSVESEPPYGYTF
TRBV18	16	TRBD2	TRBJ2-1	few	TGTGCCAGCTCACGAACGGGACTAGCGGGAGTGGATGAGCAGTTCTTC	CASSRTGLAGVDEQFF
TRBV10-3	13	-	TRBJ2-7	few	TGTGCCATCAAGTCTGGGTCCTCCTACGAGCAGTACTTC	CAIKSGSSYEQYF
TRBV30	14	-	TRBJ1-4	-	TGTGCCTGGAGTGCCCCGGGCGGCTGGGAAAAACTGTTTTTT	CAWSAPGGWEKLFF
TRBV4-3	15	-	TRBJ1-1	-	TGCGCCAGCAGCTCTCCCGGGACACCGCGGACTGAAGCTTTCTTT	CASSSPGTPRTEAFF
TRBV7-9	14	TRBD1	TRBJ2-3	once	TGTGCCAGCAGCCCCGGACAGGGGTCAGATACGCAGTATTTT	CASSPGQGSDTQYF
TRBV6-1	15	TRBD1	TRBJ2-1	-	TGTGCCAGCAGTGAAGTAGGACAGGGGATTGCTGAGCAGTTCTTC	CASSEVGQGIAEQFF
TRBV5-4	14	TRBD1	TRBJ1-1	-	TGTGCCAGCAGCTTACAGGGGGGGGTGACTGAAGCTTTCTTT	CASSLQGGVTEAFF
TRBV5-1	13	-	TRBJ2-7	-	TGCGCCAGCAGCTTCGGCCAGACCTACGAGCAGTACTTC	CASSFGQTYEQYF
TRBV27	15	TRBD2	TRBJ2-7	-	TGTGCCAGCAGTTCACGGAGCGGGGTAAACTACGAGCAGTACTTC	CASSSRSGVNYEQYF
TRBV9	16	-	TRBJ2-6	-	TGTGCCAGCAGCGTAGCTTCTGGACCTGGGGCCAACGTCCTGACTTTC	CASSVASGPGANVLTF
TRBV2	13	-	TRBJ2-1	-	TGTGCCAGCAGCCCAGGGTCCAGCAATGAGCAGTTCTTC	CASSPGSSNEQFF
TRBV27	16	TRBD1	TRBJ2-3	-	TGTGCCAGCAGTTTATGGACAGGGGGAAGGATAGATACGCAGTATTTT	CASSLWTGGRIDTQYF
TRBV28	15	TRBD1	TRBJ1-5	-	TGTGCCAGCAGCCAGACAGGGACACTCAATCAGCCCCAGCATTTT	CASSQTGTLNQPQHF
TRBV19	15	TRBD2	TRBJ2-1	once	TGTGCCAGTAGTATAGGAGCGGGGTTGGACAATGAGCAGTTCTTC	CASSIGAGLDNEQFF
TRBV9	15	TRBD2	TRBJ2-5	-	TGTGCCAGCAGCGTACCCGCGGGGGGTGAAGAGACCCAGTACTTC	CASSVPAGGEETQYF
TRBV9	14	-	TRBJ2-7	-	TGTGCCAGCAGCGTCGCCGGACATGACTACGAGCAGTACTTC	CASSVAGHDYEQYF
TRBV29-1	11	TRBD1	TRBJ2-1	once	TGCAGGGGGGACAGGGTAAATGAGCAGTTCTTC	CRGDRVNEQFF
TRBV7-3	15	-	TRBJ1-1	-	TGTGCCAGCAGCTTAATGGCAGTTGGAGACACTGAAGCTTTCTTT	CASSLMAVGDTEAFF
TRBV5-6	13	-	TRBJ2-3	-	TGTGCCAGCAGCTTGGGGGCCACAGATACGCAGTATTTT	CASSLGATDTQYF
TRBV9	15	-	TRBJ1-1	-	TGTGCCAGCAGCGTTGGGGGAGCCCCTAACACTGAAGCTTTCTTT	CASSVGGAPNTEAFF
TRBV11-3	12	-	TRBJ1-1	-	TGTGCCAGCAGCTTAGATGGTAGGTTGGCTTTCTTT	CASSLDGRLAFF
TRBV5-6	12	-	TRBJ1-2	-	TGTGCCAGCAGCTTGGCAGGCCGGGGCTACACCTTC	CASSLAGRGYTF
TRBV28	13	-	TRBJ1-1	-	TGTGCCAGCACCAGGGTTGTTAACACTGAAGCTTTCTTT	CASTRVVNTEAFF
TRBV5-1	17	TRBD2	TRBJ2-7	once	TGCGCCAGCAGCGGCGTCGGGAGGGGCGCTTCTTCCTACGAGCAGTACTTC	CASSGVGRGASSYEQYF
TRBV14	14	TRBD2	TRBJ2-7	-	TGTGCCAGCAGCCATCTAGCGGTCCCCTACGAGCAGTACTTC	CASSHLAVPYEQYF
TRBV5-4	11	-	TRBJ2-3	-	TGTGCCAGCAGCTTGGGGGATACGCAGTATTTT	CASSLGDTQYF
TRBV28	13	-	TRBJ2-3	-	TGTGCCAGCAGTTTGCGGGGACCCCGGACGCAGTATTTT	CASSLRGPRTQYF
TRBV11-3	15	-	TRBJ1-1	-	TGTGCCAGCAGCTTAGATTGGACGGGGGACACTGAAGCTTTCTTT	CASSLDWTGDTEAFF
TRBV5-1	14	-	TRBJ1-5	-	TGCGCCAGCAGCTTGGATGGGGTAAGGCAGCCCCAGCATTTT	CASSLDGVRQPQHF
TRBV5-5	14	-	TRBJ2-7	-	TGTGCCAGCAGCTTGGCGGGACGGACGTACGAGCAGTACTTC	CASSLAGRTYEQYF
TRBV2	12	-	TRBJ1-2	-	TGTGCCAGCAGCCTGGACACCTATGGCTACACCTTC	CASSLDTYGYTF
TRBV18	13	-	TRBJ2-1	-	TGTGCCAGCTCACCAAGCAGGGTCGATGAGCAGTTCTTC	CASSPSRVDEQFF
TRBV28	15	TRBD2	TRBJ2-5	-	TGTGCCAGCTGTACGGGACTAGCGGGAGCAGAGACCCAGTACTTC	CASCTGLAGAETQYF
TRBV30	12	TRBD1	TRBJ1-6	-	TGTGCCTCAGGAAGGGACAGGTCACCCCTCCACTTT	CASGRDRSPLHF
TRBV11-2	14	-	TRBJ2-7	few	TGTGCCAGCAGCCCCGGGACACTCGGGTACGAGCAGTACTTC	CASSPGTLGYEQYF
TRBV18	17	-	TRBJ2-4	-	TGTGCCAGCTCTCCTCCGGGGGGCATTAGCCAAAAAAACATTCAGTACTTC	CASSPPGGISQKNIQYF
TRBV4-3	15	-	TRBJ1-1	-	TGCGCCAGCAGCCAACGATGGCAGGGCTTTGCTGAAGCTTTCTTT	CASSQRWQGFAEAFF
TRBV9	17	TRBD1	TRBJ2-5	-	TGTGCCAGCAGCGTAGCTCGGACAGGGGGCGAGGAAGAGACCCAGTACTTC	CASSVARTGGEEETQYF
TRBV6-5	15	-	TRBJ2-2	-	TGTGCCAGCAGATTAAGGACAGCACCTACCGGGGAGCTGTTTTTT	CASRLRTAPTGELFF
TRBV14	14	-	TRBJ2-7	-	TGTGCCAGCAGCCATCTGGCGGTGGGGGACGAGCAGTACTTC	CASSHLAVGDEQYF
TRBV5-1	15	TRBD1	TRBJ2-7	-	TGCGCCAGCAGCACCGGACAGGGTATGGGCTACGAGCAGTACTTC	CASSTGQGMGYEQYF
TRBV30	14	-	TRBJ1-2	once	TGTGCCTGGAGTGTACTCGGCAGTAGCTATGGCTACACCTTC	CAWSVLGSSYGYTF
TRBV5-4	17	TRBD1	TRBJ2-2	-	TGTGCCAGCATTGAGGGGGGACAGGGCTCGAACACCGGGGAGCTGTTTTTT	CASIEGGQGSNTGELFF
TRBV27	14	-	TRBJ2-2	-	TGTGCCAGCAGTTTATGGGAGAACACCGGGGAGCTGTTTTTT	CASSLWENTGELFF
TRBV30	14	TRBD1	TRBJ2-1	-	TGTGCCTGGAGAAGGGCAGGGGGCAGGAATGAGCAGTTCTTC	CAWRRAGGRNEQFF
TRBV7-9	17	-	TRBJ2-7	-	TGTGCCAGCAGCTTATCGATTCCGGGGTATTTCTCCTACGAGCAGTACTTC	CASSLSIPGYFSYEQYF
TRBV19	17	-	TRBJ1-5	-	TGTGCCACCTCATCCCCGGAGGGACACTATAGCAATCAGCCCCAGCATTTT	CATSSPEGHYSNQPQHF
TRBV7-2	15	TRBD2	TRBJ2-1	-	TGTGCCAGCAGCTTTAGGCGGACTAGCGGGAATGAGCAGTTCTTC	CASSFRRTSGNEQFF
TRBV28	15	-	TRBJ2-3	-	TGTGCCAGCAGTTTACCGGGGGTTAACACAGATACGCAGTATTTT	CASSLPGVNTDTQYF
TRBV28	12	-	TRBJ2-3	-	TGTGCCAGCAGACAGGTGACAGATACGCAGTATTTT	CASRQVTDTQYF
TRBV6-6	16	TRBD2	TRBJ2-7	once	TGTGCCAGCAGCCGACTAGCGGGAGCCTCCTCCTACGAGCAGTACTTC	CASSRLAGASSYEQYF
TRBV6-5	16	-	TRBJ2-1	-	TGTGCCAGCAGTTACTCGAAGGCCCCCGCCTACAATGAGCAGTTCTTC	CASSYSKAPAYNEQFF